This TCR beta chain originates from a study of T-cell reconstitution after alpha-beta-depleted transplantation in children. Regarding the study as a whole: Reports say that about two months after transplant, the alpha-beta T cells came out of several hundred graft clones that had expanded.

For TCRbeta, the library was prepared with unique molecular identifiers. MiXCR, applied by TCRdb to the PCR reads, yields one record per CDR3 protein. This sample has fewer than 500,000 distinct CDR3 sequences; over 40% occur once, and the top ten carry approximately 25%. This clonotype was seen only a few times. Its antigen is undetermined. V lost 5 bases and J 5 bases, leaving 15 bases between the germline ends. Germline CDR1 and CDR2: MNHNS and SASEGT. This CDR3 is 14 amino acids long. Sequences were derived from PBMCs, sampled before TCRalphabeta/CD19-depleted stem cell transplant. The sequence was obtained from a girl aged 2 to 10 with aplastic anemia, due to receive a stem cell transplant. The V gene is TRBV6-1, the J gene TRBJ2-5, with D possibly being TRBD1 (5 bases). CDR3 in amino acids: CASSPQGVAETQYF. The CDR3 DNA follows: TGTGCCAGCAGTCCCCAAGGGGTGGCGGAGACCCAGTACTTC.